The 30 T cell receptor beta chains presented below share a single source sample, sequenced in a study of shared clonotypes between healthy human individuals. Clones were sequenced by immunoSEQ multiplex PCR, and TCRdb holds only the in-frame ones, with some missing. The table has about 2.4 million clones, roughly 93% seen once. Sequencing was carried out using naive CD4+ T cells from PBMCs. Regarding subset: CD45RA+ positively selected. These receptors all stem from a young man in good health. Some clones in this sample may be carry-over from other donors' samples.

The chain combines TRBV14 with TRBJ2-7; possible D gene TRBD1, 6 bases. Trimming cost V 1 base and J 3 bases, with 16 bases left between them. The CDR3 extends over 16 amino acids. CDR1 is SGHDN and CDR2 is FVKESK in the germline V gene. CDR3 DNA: TGTGCCAGCAGCCAAGGGTTTAACAGGGCCGTCTACGAGCAGTACTTC. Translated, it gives CASSQGFNRAVYEQYF.

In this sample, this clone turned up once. The CDR3 region has the DNA TGTGCCAGCAGCCGCGGGACAGGCTTGAACTATGGCTACACCTTC. This translates into CASSRGTGLNYGYTF. The V and J genes are TRBV6-5 and TRBJ1-2; 8 bases match TRBD1. The CDR3 consists of 15 residues. Per germline, CDR1 MNHEY and CDR2 SVGAGI. V shed 6 bases, J shed 2 bases, and the junction held 8 bases outside the gene matches.

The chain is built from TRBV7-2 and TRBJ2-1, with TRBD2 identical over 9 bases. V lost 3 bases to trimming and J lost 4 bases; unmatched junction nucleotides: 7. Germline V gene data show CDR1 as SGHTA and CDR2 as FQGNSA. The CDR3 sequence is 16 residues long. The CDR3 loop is CASSFITSGLYNEQFF. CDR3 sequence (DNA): TGTGCCAGCAGCTTCATTACTAGCGGGCTATACAATGAGCAGTTCTTC. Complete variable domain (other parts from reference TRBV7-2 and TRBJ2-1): GAGVSQSPSNKVTEKGKDVELRCDPISGHTALYWYRQSLGQGLEFLIYFQGNSAPDKSGLPSDRFSAERTGGSVSTLTIQRTQQEDSAVYLCASSFITSGLYNEQFFGPGTRLTVL.

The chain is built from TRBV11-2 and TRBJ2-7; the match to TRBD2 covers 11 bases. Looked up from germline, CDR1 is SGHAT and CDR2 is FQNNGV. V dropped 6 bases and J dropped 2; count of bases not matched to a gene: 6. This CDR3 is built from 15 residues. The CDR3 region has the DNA TGTGCCAGCAGATTTAGCGGGAGGGGGGCCTACGAGCAGTACTTC. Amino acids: CASRFSGRGAYEQYF.

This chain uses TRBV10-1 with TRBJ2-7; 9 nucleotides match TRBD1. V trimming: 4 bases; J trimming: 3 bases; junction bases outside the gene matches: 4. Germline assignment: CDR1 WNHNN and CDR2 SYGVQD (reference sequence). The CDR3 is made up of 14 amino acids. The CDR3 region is CASSATGGIYEQYF. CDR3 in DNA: TGCGCCAGCAGTGCGACAGGGGGTATCTACGAGCAGTACTTC.

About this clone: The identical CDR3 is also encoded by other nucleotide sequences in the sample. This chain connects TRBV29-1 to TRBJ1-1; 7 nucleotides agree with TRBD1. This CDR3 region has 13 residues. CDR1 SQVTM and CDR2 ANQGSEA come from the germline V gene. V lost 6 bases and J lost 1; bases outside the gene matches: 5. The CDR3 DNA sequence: TGCAGCGTCGGGGCAGGGGGGAACACTGAAGCTTTCTTT. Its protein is CSVGAGGNTEAFF.

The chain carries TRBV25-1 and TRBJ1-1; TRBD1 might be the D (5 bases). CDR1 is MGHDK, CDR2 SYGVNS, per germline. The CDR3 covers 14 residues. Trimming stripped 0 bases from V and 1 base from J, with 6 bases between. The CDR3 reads CASSEYRENTEAFF. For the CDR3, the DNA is TGTGCCAGCAGTGAATACAGGGAGAACACTGAAGCTTTCTTT.

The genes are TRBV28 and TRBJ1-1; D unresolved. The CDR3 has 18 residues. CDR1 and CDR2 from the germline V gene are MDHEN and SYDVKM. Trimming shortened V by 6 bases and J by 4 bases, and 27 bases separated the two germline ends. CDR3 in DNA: TGTGCCAGCAGCCCGCCCCCCACACGGAGGGCAGGTCTCACTGAAGCTTTCTTT. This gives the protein CASSPPPTRRAGLTEAFF.

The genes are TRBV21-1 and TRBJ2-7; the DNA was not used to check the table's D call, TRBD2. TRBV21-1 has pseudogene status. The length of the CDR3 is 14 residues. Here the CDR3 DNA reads TGTGCCAGCAGCAAGATTGAGGTAGCTTCCGAGCAGTACTTC. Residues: CASSKIEVASEQYF.

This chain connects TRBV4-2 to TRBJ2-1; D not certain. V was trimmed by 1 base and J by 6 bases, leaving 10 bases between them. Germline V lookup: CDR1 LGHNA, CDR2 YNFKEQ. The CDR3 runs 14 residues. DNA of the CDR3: TGTGCCAGCAGCCAAGGGGCCCCGGGCAATGAGCAGTTCTTC. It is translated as CASSQGAPGNEQFF.

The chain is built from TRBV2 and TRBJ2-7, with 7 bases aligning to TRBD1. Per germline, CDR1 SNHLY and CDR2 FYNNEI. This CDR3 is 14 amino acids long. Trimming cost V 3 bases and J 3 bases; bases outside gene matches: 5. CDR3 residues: CASSEPTGHYEQYF. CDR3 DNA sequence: TGTGCCAGCAGTGAGCCGACAGGGCACTACGAGCAGTACTTC.

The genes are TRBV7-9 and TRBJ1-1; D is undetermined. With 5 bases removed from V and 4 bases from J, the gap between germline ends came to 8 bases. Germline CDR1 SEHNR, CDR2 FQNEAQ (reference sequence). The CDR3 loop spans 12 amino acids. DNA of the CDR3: TGTGCCAGCAGCGCCGCGGGCACTGAAGCTTTCTTT. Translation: CASSAAGTEAFF. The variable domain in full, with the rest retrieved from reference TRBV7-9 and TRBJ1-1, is DTGVSQNPRHKITKRGQNVTFRCDPISEHNRLYWYRQTLGQGPEFLTYFQNEAQLEKSRLLSDRFSAERPKGSFSTLEIQRTEQGDSAMYLCASSAAGTEAFFGQGTRLTVV.

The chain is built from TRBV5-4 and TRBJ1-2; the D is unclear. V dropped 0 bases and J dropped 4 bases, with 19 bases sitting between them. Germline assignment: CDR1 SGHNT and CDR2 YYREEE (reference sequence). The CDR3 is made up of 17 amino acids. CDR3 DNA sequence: TGTGCCAGCAGCTTGGCCAGGTTGCGGGGAGTGACCTATGGCTACACCTTC. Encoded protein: CASSLARLRGVTYGYTF.

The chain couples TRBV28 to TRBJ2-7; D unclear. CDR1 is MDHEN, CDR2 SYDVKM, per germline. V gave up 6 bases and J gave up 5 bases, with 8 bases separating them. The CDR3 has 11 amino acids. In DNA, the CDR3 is TGTGCCAGCAGAACCCGGGACGAGCAGTACTTC. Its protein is CASRTRDEQYF.

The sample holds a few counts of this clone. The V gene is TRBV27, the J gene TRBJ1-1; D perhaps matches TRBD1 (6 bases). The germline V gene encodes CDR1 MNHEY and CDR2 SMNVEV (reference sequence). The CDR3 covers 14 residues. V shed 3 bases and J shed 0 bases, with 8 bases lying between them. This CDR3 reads CASSLGGLNTEAFF. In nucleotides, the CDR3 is TGTGCCAGCAGTTTGGGGGGGCTGAACACTGAAGCTTTCTTT.

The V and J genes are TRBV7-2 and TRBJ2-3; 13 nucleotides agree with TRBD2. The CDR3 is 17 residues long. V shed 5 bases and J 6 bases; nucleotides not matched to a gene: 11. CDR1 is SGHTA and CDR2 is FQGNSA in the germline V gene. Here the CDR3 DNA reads TGTGCCAGCAGCCCACAAAGGACTAGCGGGGGCCCGGATACGCAGTATTTT. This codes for CASSPQRTSGGPDTQYF.

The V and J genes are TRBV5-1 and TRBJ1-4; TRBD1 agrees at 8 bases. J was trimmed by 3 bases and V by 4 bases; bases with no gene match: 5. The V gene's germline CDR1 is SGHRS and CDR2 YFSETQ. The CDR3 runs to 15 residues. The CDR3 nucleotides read TGCGCCAGCAGCAATCAGGGGGCACCTAATGAAAAACTGTTTTTT. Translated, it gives CASSNQGAPNEKLFF.

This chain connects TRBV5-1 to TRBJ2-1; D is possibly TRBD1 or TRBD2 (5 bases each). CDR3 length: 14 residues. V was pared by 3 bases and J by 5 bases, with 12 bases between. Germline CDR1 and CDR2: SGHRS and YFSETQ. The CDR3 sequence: CASSWWDADNEQFF. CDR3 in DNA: TGCGCCAGCAGCTGGTGGGACGCCGACAATGAGCAGTTCTTC. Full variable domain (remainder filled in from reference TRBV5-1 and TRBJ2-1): KAGVTQTPRYLIKTRGQQVTLSCSPISGHRSVSWYQQTPGQGLQFLFEYFSETQRNKGNFPGRFSGRQFSNSRSEMNVSTLELGDSALYLCASSWWDADNEQFFGPGTRLTVL.

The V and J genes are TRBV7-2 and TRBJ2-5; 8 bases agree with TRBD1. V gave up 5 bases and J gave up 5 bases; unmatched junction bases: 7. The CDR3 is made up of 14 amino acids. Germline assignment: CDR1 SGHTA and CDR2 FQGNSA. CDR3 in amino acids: CASSRTGFAETQYF. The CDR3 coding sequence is TGTGCCAGCAGCCGGACAGGGTTTGCGGAGACCCAGTACTTC.

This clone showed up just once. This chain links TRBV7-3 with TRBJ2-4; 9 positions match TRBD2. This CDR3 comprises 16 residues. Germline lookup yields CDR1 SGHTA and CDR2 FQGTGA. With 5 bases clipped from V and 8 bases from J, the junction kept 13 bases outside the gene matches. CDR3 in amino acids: CASSRGGAGGDDIQYF. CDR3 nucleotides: TGTGCCAGCAGCCGCGGCGGGGCGGGAGGGGACGACATTCAGTACTTC. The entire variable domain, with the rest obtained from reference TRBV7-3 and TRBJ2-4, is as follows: GAGVSQTPSNKVTEKGKYVELRCDPISGHTALYWYRQSLGQGPEFLIYFQGTGAADDSGLPNDRFFAVRPEGSVSTLKIQRTERGDSAVYLCASSRGGAGGDDIQYFGAGTRLSVL.

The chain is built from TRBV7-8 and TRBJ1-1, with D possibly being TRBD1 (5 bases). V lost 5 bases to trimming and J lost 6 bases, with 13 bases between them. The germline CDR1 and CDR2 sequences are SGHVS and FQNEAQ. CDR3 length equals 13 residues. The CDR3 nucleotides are TGTGCCAGCAGCCCTGCTGGGGGATCTGAAGCTTTCTTT. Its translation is CASSPAGGSEAFF.

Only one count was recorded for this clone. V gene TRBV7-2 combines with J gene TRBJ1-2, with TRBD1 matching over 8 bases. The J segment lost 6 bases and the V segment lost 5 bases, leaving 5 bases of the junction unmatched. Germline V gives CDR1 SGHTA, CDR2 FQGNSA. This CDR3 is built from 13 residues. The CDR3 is CASSLNRGDGYTF. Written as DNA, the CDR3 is TGTGCCAGCAGCCTAAACAGGGGGGATGGCTACACCTTC.

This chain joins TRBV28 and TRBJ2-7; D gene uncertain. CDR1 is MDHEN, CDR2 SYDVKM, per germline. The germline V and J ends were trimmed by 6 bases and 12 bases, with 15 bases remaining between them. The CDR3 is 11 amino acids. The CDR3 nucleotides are TGTGCCAGCAGGGCCGATGGAATGGGGTACTTC. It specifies CASRADGMGYF.

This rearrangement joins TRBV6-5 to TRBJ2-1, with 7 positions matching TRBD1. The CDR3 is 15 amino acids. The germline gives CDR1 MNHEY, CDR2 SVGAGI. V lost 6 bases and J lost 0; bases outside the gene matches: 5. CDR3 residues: CASRGPGGSYNEQFF. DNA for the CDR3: TGTGCCAGCAGGGGACCAGGGGGCTCCTACAATGAGCAGTTCTTC.

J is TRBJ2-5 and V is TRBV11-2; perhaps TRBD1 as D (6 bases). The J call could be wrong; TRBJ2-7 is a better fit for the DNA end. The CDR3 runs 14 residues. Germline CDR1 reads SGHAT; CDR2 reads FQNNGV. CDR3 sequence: CASSLGAGAYEQYF. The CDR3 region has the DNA TGTGCCAGCAGCTTAGGGGCAGGGGCCTACGAGCAGTACTTC.

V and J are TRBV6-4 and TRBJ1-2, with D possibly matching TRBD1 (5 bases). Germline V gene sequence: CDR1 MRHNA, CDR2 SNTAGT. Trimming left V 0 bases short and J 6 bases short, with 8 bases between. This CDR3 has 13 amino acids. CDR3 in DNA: TGTGCCAGCAGTGACTCGGCAGGGAATGGCTACACCTTC. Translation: CASSDSAGNGYTF.

The DNA of the CDR3 is TGTGCCAGCAGTTACGAGGGTAGTCCTGAAGCTTTCTTT. It yields the protein CASSYEGSPEAFF. The chain is built from TRBV6-5 and TRBJ1-1, with unresolved D. There are 13 residues in the CDR3. V lost 2 bases and J lost 6, with 10 bases in between. CDR1 MNHEY and CDR2 SVGAGI come from the germline V gene.

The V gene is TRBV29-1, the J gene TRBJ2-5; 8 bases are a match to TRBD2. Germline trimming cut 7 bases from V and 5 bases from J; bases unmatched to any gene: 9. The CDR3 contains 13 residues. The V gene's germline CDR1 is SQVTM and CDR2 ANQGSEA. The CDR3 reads CSGGRAGAETQYF. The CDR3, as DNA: TGCAGCGGTGGACGAGCGGGAGCTGAGACCCAGTACTTC.

The CDR3 is CASKDRASGNTIYF. DNA for the CDR3: TGTGCCTCAAAGGACAGGGCCTCTGGAAACACCATATATTTT. V and J are TRBV28 and TRBJ1-3; 8 nucleotides line up with TRBD1. CDR3 length: 14 residues. Trimming cost V 11 bases and J 0 bases; bases outside gene matches: 6. Germline loops: CDR1 MDHEN, CDR2 SYDVKM.

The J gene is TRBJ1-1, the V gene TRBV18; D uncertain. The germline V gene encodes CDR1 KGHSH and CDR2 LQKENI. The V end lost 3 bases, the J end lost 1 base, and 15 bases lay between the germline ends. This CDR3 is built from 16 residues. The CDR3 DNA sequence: TGTGCCAGCTCACCGATATCCAAAGCAGAGAACACTGAAGCTTTCTTT. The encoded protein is CASSPISKAENTEAFF.